This TCR beta chain was recorded in a study of T cell repertoires in cytomegalovirus infection. In the study overall: Well-studied HLA-B-restricted CMV epitopes were used in the study alongside recently identified HLA-C-restricted ones. An indication of both CMV infection and matching HLA type came from public TCR beta signatures.

Findings and caveats of the study: Totalled public TCR beta family frequency picked out people who carried CMV plus the relevant HLA.

TCRdb reprocessed the reads with MiXCR, giving one entry per CDR3 protein. This table holds roughly 920,000 distinct CDR3 sequences, 25% to 40% found once. The germline gives CDR1 MNHEY, CDR2 SMNVEV (reference sequence). The CDR3 runs 12 residues. Deletions cut 6 bases from V and 6 bases from J, with 11 bases between. Note on this clonotype: Its antigen is not identified. With a much larger clone just one base away, this may be a read error.

This sequence was found in a human donor in good health (CMV status not recorded). Some clones in this sample may be carry-over from other donors' samples. The starting material was cultured CD8+ T cells from PBMCs, obtained from culture after CMV antigen stimulation. The chain uses TRBV27 and TRBJ1-1, with a possible D match to TRBD1 (5 bases). CDR3 region: CASSAPGPEAFF. CDR3 DNA: TGTGCCAGCAGCGCACCGGGGCCTGAAGCTTTCTTT.